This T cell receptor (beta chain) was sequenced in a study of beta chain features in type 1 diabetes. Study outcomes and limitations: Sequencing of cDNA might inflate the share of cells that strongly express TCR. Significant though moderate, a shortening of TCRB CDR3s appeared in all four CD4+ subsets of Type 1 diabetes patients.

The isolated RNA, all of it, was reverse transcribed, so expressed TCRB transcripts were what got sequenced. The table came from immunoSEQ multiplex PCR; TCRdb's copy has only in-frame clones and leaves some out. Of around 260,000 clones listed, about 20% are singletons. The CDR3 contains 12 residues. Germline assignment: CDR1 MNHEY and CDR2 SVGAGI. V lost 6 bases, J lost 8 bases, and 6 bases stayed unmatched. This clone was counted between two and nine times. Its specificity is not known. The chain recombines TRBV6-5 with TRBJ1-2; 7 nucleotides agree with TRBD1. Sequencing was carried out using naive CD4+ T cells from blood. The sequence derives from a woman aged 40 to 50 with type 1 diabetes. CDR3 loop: CASRRPGGGYTF. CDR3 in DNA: TGTGCCAGCAGGCGCCCAGGGGGAGGCTACACCTTC.